A single sample gave rise to the 2 T cell receptor beta chains below, sequenced in a study of T cell changes during pregnancy in multiple sclerosis. The table came from immunoSEQ multiplex PCR; TCRdb's copy has only in-frame clones and leaves some out. The sample yields some 87,000 clones, 90% to 95% seen once. Source: peripheral blood, taken in the second trimester of pregnancy. These receptors were collected from a female donor with multiple sclerosis, enrolled in a pregnancy study.

V is TRBV5-1 and J is TRBJ2-1, with a possible D match to TRBD2 (6 bases). V dropped 0 bases and J dropped 7 bases, with 17 bases sitting between them. The CDR3 is 16 residues long. Germline CDR1 SGHRS, CDR2 YFSETQ. The CDR3, as DNA: TGCGCCAGCAGCTTGGAGGCGGGAACGGCAGCGAATGAGCAGTTCTTC. Its protein product is CASSLEAGTAANEQFF.

The chain combines TRBV30 with TRBJ1-1, with a possible D match to TRBD1 (5 bases). The CDR3 runs to 15 residues. The V and J ends lost 0 bases and 4 bases respectively, with 15 bases between them. Per the germline V gene, CDR1 is GTSNPN and CDR2 is SVGIG (reference sequence). The CDR3 coding sequence is TGTGCCTGGAGTGTACTCGGAACAGGTAGCACTGAAGCTTTCTTT. Translated, it gives CAWSVLGTGSTEAFF.